One sample yielded the 7 T cell receptor beta chains listed below, sequenced in a study of T cell changes during pregnancy in multiple sclerosis. This table comes from immunoSEQ multiplex PCR, and its TCRdb copy is limited to in-frame clones, with some not included. The table includes 50,000 to 65,000 clones, 90% detected once. The material was CD8+ T cells from peripheral blood mononuclear cells, obtained before pregnancy. These receptors were taken from a female donor with multiple sclerosis, enrolled in a pregnancy study.

This clone was detected only once. V usage is TRBV4-2 and J usage is TRBJ1-1; 7 nucleotides match TRBD1. The V segment lost 4 bases and the J segment 5 bases; nucleotides outside the gene matches: 1. CDR3 size: 12 residues. CDR1 LGHNA and CDR2 YNFKEQ come from the germline V gene. The CDR3 protein is CASSPRGTEAFF. The CDR3 DNA sequence: TGTGCCAGCAGCCCCAGGGGGACTGAAGCTTTCTTT.

In this sample, this clone turned up once. This chain uses TRBV27 with TRBJ1-4; perhaps TRBD1 as D (5 bases). Trimming shortened V by 5 bases and J by 3 bases, and 10 bases separated the two germline ends. This CDR3 spans 14 amino acids. Germline CDR1 reads MNHEY; CDR2 reads SMNVEV (reference sequence). The DNA of the CDR3 is TGTGCCAGCAGTCAGGTCAGGGCTAATGAAAAACTGTTTTTT. It codes for CASSQVRANEKLFF. The variable domain in full, with the rest retrieved from reference TRBV27 and TRBJ1-4, is EAQVTQNPRYLITVTGKKLTVTCSQNMNHEYMSWYRQDPGLGLRQIYYSMNVEVTDKGDVPEGYKVSRKEKRNFPLILESPSPNQTSLYFCASSQVRANEKLFFGSGTQLSVL.

The genes are TRBV4-1 and TRBJ2-5; a weak D match, TRBD1 (5 bases). The J call may be mistaken, given a closer DNA end match to TRBJ2-7. CDR3 length: 14 amino acids. Per germline, CDR1 MGHRA and CDR2 YSYEKL. For the CDR3, the DNA is TGCGCCAGCAGCCAGAACCAGGGATTCTACGAGCAGTACTTC. Protein product: CASSQNQGFYEQYF.

The genes are TRBV27 and TRBJ1-1; 7 bases are a match to TRBD1. CDR1 and CDR2 from the germline V gene are MNHEY and SMNVEV (reference sequence). The V segment lost 1 base and the J segment 10 bases; nucleotides outside the gene matches: 12. CDR3 length: 15 amino acids. CDR3 sequence (DNA): TGTGCCAGCAGTTTATTAGCAGGGGGTGACTTGGGAGCTTTCTTT. Its protein is CASSLLAGGDLGAFF.

The V call is TRBV13, the J call TRBJ2-7; no definite D call. The CDR3 has 13 amino acids. Deletions cut 3 bases from V and 1 base from J, with 7 bases between. Germline V gene sequence: CDR1 PRHDT, CDR2 FYEKMQ (reference sequence). Here the CDR3 reads CASSLGDSYEQYF. CDR3 in DNA: TGTGCCAGCAGCTTGGGCGATTCCTACGAGCAGTACTTC.

The genes are TRBV4-3 and TRBJ2-5; perhaps TRBD1 as D (6 bases). CDR1 and CDR2 (germline): LGHNA, YSLEER. The CDR3 spans 15 residues. The V end was cut by 1 base, the J end by 4 bases, with 13 bases between. CDR3 nucleotide sequence: TGCGCCAGCAGCCAAGGTCGCAGGGGCGGAGAGACCCAGTACTTC. It specifies CASSQGRRGGETQYF.

This sequence joins TRBV27 and TRBJ1-2; no clear D. The CDR3 consists of 14 residues. Germline CDR1 and CDR2: MNHEY and SMNVEV (reference sequence). Trimming shortened V by 2 bases and J by 2 bases, and 9 bases separated the two germline ends. Here the CDR3 reads CASSLAAGNYGYTF. In nucleotides, the CDR3 is TGTGCCAGCAGTTTAGCCGCGGGAAACTATGGCTACACCTTC.